The 25 T cell receptor beta chains presented below share a single source sample, sequenced in a study of T cell responses to AZD1222 COVID-19 vaccine. The assay was immunoSEQ multiplex PCR, and TCRdb's table has in-frame clones only and misses some. This sample contains over 120,000 clones. The specimen was peripheral blood. The receptors originated from an adult in good health.

On this clone: Given the absence of the conserved phenylalanine or tryptophan at the CDR3 end, a read error is likely. The DNA is left out, because the CDR3 cannot be placed on it with certainty; the CDR3 is given as TCRdb lists it. The rearrangement joins TRBV5-5 to TRBJ1-1; the D call in the table, TRBD1, was not verified against the DNA. The germline V gene has CDR1 SGHKS and CDR2 YYEKEE (reference sequence). The CDR3 numbers 13 amino acids, ends counted. The CDR3 protein is CASSLVGQGPVIH.

The chain links TRBV4-3 to TRBJ2-7, with 11 bases lining up with TRBD2. V gave up 0 bases and J gave up 5 bases; unmatched junction bases: 9. Germline V gene sequence: CDR1 LGHNA, CDR2 YSLEER. The CDR3 loop spans 17 amino acids. CDR3 in amino acids: CASSQDPLAGGKNEQYF. The DNA of the CDR3 is TGCGCCAGCAGCCAAGATCCCCTAGCGGGGGGCAAGAACGAGCAGTACTTC.

This sequence joins TRBV19 and TRBJ1-5, with D perhaps matching TRBD1 (6 bases). CDR1 and CDR2 from the germline V gene are LNHDA and SQIVND (reference sequence). This CDR3 has 15 residues. The germline V and J ends were trimmed by 5 bases and 7 bases, with 18 bases remaining between them. CDR3 loop: CASSGVGGLLQPQHF. CDR3 nucleotides: TGTGCCAGTAGTGGGGTTGGGGGGCTACTACAGCCCCAGCATTTT.

The chain joins TRBV6-6 to TRBJ1-1, with 9 positions matching TRBD1. Per germline, CDR1 MNHNY and CDR2 SVGAGI (reference sequence). This CDR3 has 16 amino acids. V was clipped by 3 bases and J by 5 bases; unmatched bases: 10. CDR3 protein: CASSYPGTGSGTEAFF. In DNA form, the CDR3 reads TGTGCCAGCAGTTATCCCGGGACAGGGAGCGGGACTGAAGCTTTCTTT.

The chain employs TRBV11-1 and TRBJ1-1; D gene unclear. V was trimmed by 5 bases and J by 6 bases, leaving 13 bases between them. The V gene's germline CDR1 is SGHAT and CDR2 FQDESV (reference sequence). CDR3 size: 13 residues. DNA for the CDR3: TGTGCCAGCAGCACCTCGGTCCACTCTGAAGCTTTCTTT. It yields the protein CASSTSVHSEAFF.

The rearrangement joins TRBV7-9 to TRBJ1-5, with 11 bases fitting TRBD1. J gave up 4 bases and V 5 bases, and 7 bases lay outside the gene matches. This CDR3 region has 16 residues. Per germline, CDR1 SEHNR and CDR2 FQNEAQ (reference sequence). DNA for the CDR3: TGTGCCAGCAGCACCTCCGGGACAGGGGGAAATCAGCCCCAGCATTTT. Its translation: CASSTSGTGGNQPQHF.

This chain connects TRBV30 to TRBJ1-1; 8 bases agree with TRBD1. The germline V gene has CDR1 GTSNPN and CDR2 SVGIG (reference sequence). The CDR3 contains 15 residues. The V gene end was trimmed by 0 bases and the J gene end by 5 bases; junction bases not matched to a gene: 8. The CDR3 DNA sequence: TGTGCCTGGAGTGTACTCCTGACAGGGGTAACTGAAGCTTTCTTT. This codes for CAWSVLLTGVTEAFF.

V and J are TRBV3-1 (or the pseudogene TRBV3-2) and TRBJ1-2; TRBD1 agrees at 7 bases. Germline V gene sequence: CDR1 LGHDT, CDR2 YNNKEL (reference sequence). Trimming took 5 bases from V and 5 from J; bases not matched to a gene: 11. The CDR3 loop spans 15 amino acids. CDR3 protein: CASSRGGTEGYGYTF. CDR3 coding DNA: TGTGCCAGCAGCAGGGGAGGGACAGAAGGGTATGGCTACACCTTC.

The chain joins TRBV4-3 to TRBJ1-6, with 9 bases that match TRBD1. With 0 bases clipped from V and 7 bases from J, the junction kept 10 bases outside the gene matches. CDR3 length equals 18 residues. CDR1 is LGHNA, CDR2 YSLEER, per germline. CDR3 in DNA: TGCGCCAGCAGCCAAGATTATGGAGGACAGGGGTGGAATTCACCCCTCCACTTT. It is translated as CASSQDYGGQGWNSPLHF.

V and J are TRBV6-4 and TRBJ2-5; 7 bases align to TRBD2. In germline, CDR1 is MRHNA, CDR2 SNTAGT. The CDR3 length is 16 residues. V shed 2 bases and J 6 bases; nucleotides not matched to a gene: 12. DNA of the CDR3: TGTGCCAGCAGTGACGATCCAGGGAGGGAAGGGAAGACCCAGTACTTC. It is translated as CASSDDPGREGKTQYF.

This chain connects TRBV6-6 to TRBJ1-6, with D uncertain. The CDR3 runs to 15 residues. The germline V gene encodes CDR1 MNHNY and CDR2 SVGAGI (reference sequence). Trimming removed 6 bases from V and 9 bases from J, with 18 bases in between. The CDR3 sequence: CASRGGPTSSSPLHF. The CDR3 nucleotides are TGTGCCAGCAGGGGAGGGCCGACGTCGAGTTCACCCCTCCACTTT.

V and J are TRBV9 and TRBJ2-3, with 7 positions matching TRBD2. This CDR3 has 15 amino acids. Trimming took 2 bases from V and 7 from J; bases not matched to a gene: 10. Germline V CDR1 and CDR2: SGDLS, YYNGEE. CDR3 residues: CASSVSGVYVNTQYF. DNA of the CDR3: TGTGCCAGCAGCGTGAGCGGGGTATACGTAAATACGCAGTATTTT.

The V call is TRBV7-2, the J call TRBJ1-2, with no clear D. V lost 5 bases to trimming and J lost 8 bases, with 15 bases between them. The germline CDR1 and CDR2 sequences are SGHTA and FQGNSA. The CDR3 has 13 residues. CDR3: CASSVPRSDGYTF. The DNA of the CDR3 is TGTGCCAGCAGCGTTCCCCGCAGTGACGGCTACACCTTC.

V usage is TRBV19 and J usage is TRBJ1-2; 11 bases map to TRBD1. This CDR3 region has 15 residues. The germline gives CDR1 LNHDA, CDR2 SQIVND (reference sequence). Trimming removed 7 bases from V and 8 bases from J; junction bases left unmatched: 12. The chain's CDR3 is CASTILRDRGKGYTF. The CDR3 DNA follows: TGTGCCAGTACTATCCTCCGGGACAGGGGGAAGGGCTACACCTTC.

The CDR3 loop reads CASSRTSGGNEQFF. CDR3 bases: TGTGCCAGTTCGCGGACTAGCGGGGGCAATGAGCAGTTCTTC. The chain couples TRBV2 to TRBJ2-1; TRBD2 matches at 13 bases. V was pared by 9 bases and J by 6 bases, with 5 bases of the junction left unmatched. The CDR3 loop spans 14 amino acids. The germline V gene has CDR1 SNHLY and CDR2 FYNNEI.

The chain combines TRBV5-5 with TRBJ2-7; weak D call: TRBD1 (6 bases). There are 15 residues in the CDR3. The germline gives CDR1 SGHKS, CDR2 YYEKEE (reference sequence). Trimming left V 2 bases short and J 4 bases short, with 16 bases between. The CDR3 DNA reads as TGTGCCAGCAGCTTAAGTAGGACAGACGTTTACGAGCAGTACTTC. It is translated as CASSLSRTDVYEQYF.

The gene calls are TRBV4-1 and TRBJ2-7; D remains unclear. The V gene lost 1 base and the J gene lost 3 bases, with 7 bases spanning the gap. CDR3 size: 13 residues. The germline CDR1 and CDR2 sequences are MGHRA and YSYEKL. DNA of the CDR3: TGCGCCAGCAGCCAAGTAGTGTACTACGAGCAGTACTTC. It translates to CASSQVVYYEQYF.

The chain employs TRBV18 and TRBJ2-2; TRBD1 agrees at 9 bases. V lost 3 bases, J lost 2 bases, and 1 base stayed unmatched. Germline V gene data show CDR1 as KGHSH and CDR2 as LQKENI. CDR3 length equals 15 residues. CDR3: CASSPGQGNTGELFF. The CDR3 region has the DNA TGTGCCAGCTCACCGGGACAGGGTAACACCGGGGAGCTGTTTTTT.

The genes are TRBV19 and TRBJ1-2; the match to TRBD1 covers 7 bases. Germline V lookup: CDR1 LNHDA, CDR2 SQIVND (reference sequence). The CDR3 is 14 residues long. J gave up 5 bases and V 7 bases, and 10 bases lay outside the gene matches. CDR3 DNA sequence: TGTGCCAGTACCTCGAGGGACAGATATTATGGCTACACCTTC. Residues: CASTSRDRYYGYTF.

As DNA, the CDR3 is TGTGCCAGCAGTTTATCGACAGGGGGCAATAACTATGGCTACACCTTC. Its translation is CASSLSTGGNNYGYTF. This rearrangement joins TRBV6-2 or TRBV6-3 to TRBJ1-2; TRBD1 agrees at 10 bases. The CDR3 loop spans 16 amino acids. The V segment lost 4 bases and the J segment 1 base; nucleotides outside the gene matches: 6. Germline CDR1 and CDR2: MNHEY and SVGEGT.

The V call is TRBV11-3, the J call TRBJ2-2, with D maybe TRBD1 (6 bases). Germline lookup yields CDR1 SGHNT and CDR2 YENEEA. The CDR3 is made up of 16 amino acids. Trimming took 1 base from V and 0 from J, leaving 9 bases between them. CDR3 nucleotide sequence: TGTGCCAGCAGCTTAGGGACAGATACGAACACCGGGGAGCTGTTTTTT. Translated: CASSLGTDTNTGELFF. The variable domain in full, with the rest retrieved from reference TRBV11-3 and TRBJ2-2, is EAGVVQSPRYKIIEKKQPVAFWCNPISGHNTLYWYLQNLGQGPELLIRYENEEAVDDSQLPKDRFSAERLKGVDSTLKIQPAELGDSAVYLCASSLGTDTNTGELFFGEGSRLTVL.

This sequence joins TRBV30 and TRBJ1-2; the D gene is possibly TRBD1 (5 bases). Trimming removed 0 bases at V and 6 bases at J, with 14 bases between. Germline V gene data show CDR1 as GTSNPN and CDR2 as SVGIG (reference sequence). This CDR3 has 14 amino acids. The CDR3 protein is CAWSVLGQGNGYTF. For the CDR3, the DNA is TGTGCCTGGAGTGTACTAGGGCAGGGTAATGGCTACACCTTC.

The chain is built from TRBV5-1 and TRBJ1-1; TRBD1 matches at 7 bases. This CDR3 is 15 amino acids long. V dropped 2 bases and J dropped 3; count of bases not matched to a gene: 7. CDR1 and CDR2 from the germline V gene are SGHRS and YFSETQ. This chain's CDR3 is CASSFRGQGDTEAFF. The CDR3, as DNA: TGCGCCAGCAGCTTTAGGGGGCAGGGCGACACTGAAGCTTTCTTT.

This chain uses TRBV24-1 with TRBJ2-5; a possible D gene is TRBD1 (6 bases). CDR3 length: 14 amino acids. V gave up 0 bases and J gave up 5 bases, with 9 bases separating them. CDR1 is KGHDR and CDR2 is SFDVKD in the germline V gene. This chain's CDR3 is CATSDLDRGETQYF. The CDR3 DNA sequence: TGTGCCACCAGTGATTTGGATAGGGGGGAGACCCAGTACTTC.

V gene TRBV19 combines with J gene TRBJ1-1; D unresolved. Germline V gene lookup returns CDR1 LNHDA and CDR2 SQIVND (reference sequence). CDR3 length equals 16 residues. Trimming shortened V by 3 bases and J by 0 bases, and 14 bases separated the two germline ends. The CDR3 is CASSISGMGLNTEAFF. CDR3 DNA sequence: TGTGCCAGTAGTATCTCGGGGATGGGGTTGAACACTGAAGCTTTCTTT.